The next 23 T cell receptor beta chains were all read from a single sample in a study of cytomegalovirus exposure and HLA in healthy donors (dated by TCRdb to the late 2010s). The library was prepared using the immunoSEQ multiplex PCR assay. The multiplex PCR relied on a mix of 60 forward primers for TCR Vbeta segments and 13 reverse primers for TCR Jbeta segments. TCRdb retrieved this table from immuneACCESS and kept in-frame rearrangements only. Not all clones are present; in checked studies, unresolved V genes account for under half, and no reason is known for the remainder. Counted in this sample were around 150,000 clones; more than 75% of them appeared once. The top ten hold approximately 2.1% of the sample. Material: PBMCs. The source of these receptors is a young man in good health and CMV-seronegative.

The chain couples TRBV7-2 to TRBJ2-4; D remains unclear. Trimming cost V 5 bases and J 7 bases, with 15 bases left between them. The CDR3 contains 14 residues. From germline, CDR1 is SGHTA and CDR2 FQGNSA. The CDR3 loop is CASSTLLGINIQYF. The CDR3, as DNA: TGTGCCAGCAGCACCCTCTTGGGCATCAACATTCAGTACTTC.

CDR3 loop: CASSFRLSGGETQYF. CDR3 DNA sequence: TGTGCCAGCAGCTTCCGACTTAGCGGAGGAGAGACCCAGTACTTC. V is TRBV7-2 and J is TRBJ2-5; TRBD2 is a possible D gene (6 bases). CDR3 length: 15 residues. The V gene lost 3 bases and the J gene lost 4 bases, with 15 bases spanning the gap. CDR1 is SGHTA and CDR2 is FQGNSA in the germline V gene.

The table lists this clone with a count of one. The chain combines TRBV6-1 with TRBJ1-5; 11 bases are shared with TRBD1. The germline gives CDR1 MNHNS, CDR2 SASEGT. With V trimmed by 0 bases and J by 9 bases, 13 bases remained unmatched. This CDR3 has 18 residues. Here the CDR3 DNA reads TGTGCCAGCAGTGAAGCGCGCGCCTCCGGGACAGGGGGTCCGCCCCAGCATTTT. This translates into CASSEARASGTGGPPQHF.

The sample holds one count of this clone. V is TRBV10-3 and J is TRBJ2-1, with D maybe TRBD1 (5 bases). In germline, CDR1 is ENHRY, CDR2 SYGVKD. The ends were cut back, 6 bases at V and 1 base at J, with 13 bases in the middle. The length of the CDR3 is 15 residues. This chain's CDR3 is CAIRIQADSYNEQFF. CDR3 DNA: TGTGCCATCAGGATACAGGCGGATTCCTACAATGAGCAGTTCTTC.

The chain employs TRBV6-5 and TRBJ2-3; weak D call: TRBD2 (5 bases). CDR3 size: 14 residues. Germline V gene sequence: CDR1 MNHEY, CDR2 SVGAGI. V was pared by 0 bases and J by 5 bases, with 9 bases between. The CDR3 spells CASSYSTSRDTQYF. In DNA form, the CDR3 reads TGTGCCAGCAGTTACTCAACTAGTCGAGATACGCAGTATTTT.

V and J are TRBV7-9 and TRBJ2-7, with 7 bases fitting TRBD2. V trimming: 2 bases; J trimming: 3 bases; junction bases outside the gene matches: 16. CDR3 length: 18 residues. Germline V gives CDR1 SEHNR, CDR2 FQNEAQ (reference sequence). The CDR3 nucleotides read TGTGCCAGCAGCTTACCCACGTGGGGCGGGAGATCGGGCTACGAGCAGTACTTC. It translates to CASSLPTWGGRSGYEQYF.

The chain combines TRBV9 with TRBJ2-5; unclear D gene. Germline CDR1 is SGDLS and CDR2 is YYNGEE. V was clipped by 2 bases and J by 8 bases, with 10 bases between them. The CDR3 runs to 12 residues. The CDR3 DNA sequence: TGTGCCAGCAGCGTTGACTCGGGTACCCAGTACTTC. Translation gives CASSVDSGTQYF.

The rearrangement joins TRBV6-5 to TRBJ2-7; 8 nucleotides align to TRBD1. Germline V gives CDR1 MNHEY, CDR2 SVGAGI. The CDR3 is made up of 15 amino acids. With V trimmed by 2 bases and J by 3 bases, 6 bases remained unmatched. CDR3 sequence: CASSYGQGKDYEQYF. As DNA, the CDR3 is TGTGCCAGCAGTTACGGACAGGGCAAAGACTACGAGCAGTACTTC.

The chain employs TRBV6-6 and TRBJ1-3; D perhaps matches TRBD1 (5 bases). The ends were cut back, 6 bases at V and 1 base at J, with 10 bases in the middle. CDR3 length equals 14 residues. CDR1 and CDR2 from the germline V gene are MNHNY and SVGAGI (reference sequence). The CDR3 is CASRRTLSGNTIYF. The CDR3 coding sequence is TGTGCCAGCAGGCGGACACTATCTGGAAACACCATATATTTT.

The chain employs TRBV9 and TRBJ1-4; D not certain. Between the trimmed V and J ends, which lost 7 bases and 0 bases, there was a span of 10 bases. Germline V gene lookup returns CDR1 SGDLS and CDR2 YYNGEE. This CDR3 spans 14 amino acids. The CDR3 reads CASGRFATNEKLFF. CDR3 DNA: TGTGCCAGCGGGAGGTTCGCAACTAATGAAAAACTGTTTTTT.

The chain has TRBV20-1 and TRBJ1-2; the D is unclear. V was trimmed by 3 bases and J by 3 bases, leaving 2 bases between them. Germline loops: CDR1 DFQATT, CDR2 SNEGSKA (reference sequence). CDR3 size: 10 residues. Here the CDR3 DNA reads TGCAGTGCTAGCTACTATGGCTACACCTTC. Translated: CSASYYGYTF.

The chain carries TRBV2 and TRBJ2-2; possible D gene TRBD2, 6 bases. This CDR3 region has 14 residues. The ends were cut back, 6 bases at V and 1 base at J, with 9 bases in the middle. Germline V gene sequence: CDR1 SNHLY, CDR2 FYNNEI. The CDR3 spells CASRASENTGELFF. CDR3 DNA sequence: TGTGCCAGCAGAGCTAGCGAGAACACCGGGGAGCTGTTTTTT. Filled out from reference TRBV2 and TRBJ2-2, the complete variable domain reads EPEVTQTPSHQVTQMGQEVILRCVPISNHLYFYWYRQILGQKVEFLVSFYNNEISEKSEIFDDQFSVERPDGSNFTLKIRSTKLEDSAMYFCASRASENTGELFFGEGSRLTVL.

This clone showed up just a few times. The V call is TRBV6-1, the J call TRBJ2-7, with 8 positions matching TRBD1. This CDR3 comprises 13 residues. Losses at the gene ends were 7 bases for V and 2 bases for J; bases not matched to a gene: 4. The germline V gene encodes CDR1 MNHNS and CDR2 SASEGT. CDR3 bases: TGTGCCAGCATTGGACAGGGCCCCTACGAGCAGTACTTC. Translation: CASIGQGPYEQYF.

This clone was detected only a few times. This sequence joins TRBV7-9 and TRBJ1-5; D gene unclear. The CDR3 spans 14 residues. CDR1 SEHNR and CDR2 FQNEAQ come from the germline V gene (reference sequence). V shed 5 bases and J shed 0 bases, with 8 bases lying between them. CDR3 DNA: TGTGCCAGCAGCCCTGTCGGTAGCAATCAGCCCCAGCATTTT. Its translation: CASSPVGSNQPQHF.

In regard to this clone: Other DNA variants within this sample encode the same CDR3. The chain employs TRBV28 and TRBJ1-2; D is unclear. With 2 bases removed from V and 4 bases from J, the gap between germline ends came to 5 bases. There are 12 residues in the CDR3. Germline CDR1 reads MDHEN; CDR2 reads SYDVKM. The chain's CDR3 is CASSLRGYGYTF. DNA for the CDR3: TGTGCCAGCAGTTTACGGGGCTATGGCTACACCTTC.

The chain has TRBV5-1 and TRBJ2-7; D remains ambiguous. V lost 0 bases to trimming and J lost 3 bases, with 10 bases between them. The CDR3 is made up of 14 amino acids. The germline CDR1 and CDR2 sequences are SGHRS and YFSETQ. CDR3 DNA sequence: TGCGCCAGCAGCTTGGTTAGCAGCCTCTACGAGCAGTACTTC. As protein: CASSLVSSLYEQYF.

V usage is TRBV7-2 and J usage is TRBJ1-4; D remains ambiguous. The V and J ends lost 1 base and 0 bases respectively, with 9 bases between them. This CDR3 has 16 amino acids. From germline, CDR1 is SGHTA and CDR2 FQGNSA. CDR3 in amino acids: CASSLGGTPTNEKLFF. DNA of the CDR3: TGTGCCAGCAGCTTAGGTGGCACCCCAACTAATGAAAAACTGTTTTTT.

In DNA form, the CDR3 reads TGTGCCAGCAGCAAAGTGGAAGGTATCCCTGGACAGTTTTTTTCCTACGAGCAGTACTTC. Residues: CASSKVEGIPGQFFSYEQYF. The rearrangement joins TRBV21-1 to TRBJ2-7; the table names TRBD1, a call not compared with the DNA. TRBV21-1 is noted as a pseudogene. The CDR3 extends over 20 amino acids.

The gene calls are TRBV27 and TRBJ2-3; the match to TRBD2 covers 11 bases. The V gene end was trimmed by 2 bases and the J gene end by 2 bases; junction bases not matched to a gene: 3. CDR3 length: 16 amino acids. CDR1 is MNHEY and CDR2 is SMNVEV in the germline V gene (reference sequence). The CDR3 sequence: CASSLRGLAATDTQYF. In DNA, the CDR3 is TGTGCCAGCAGTTTAAGGGGACTAGCGGCCACAGATACGCAGTATTTT.

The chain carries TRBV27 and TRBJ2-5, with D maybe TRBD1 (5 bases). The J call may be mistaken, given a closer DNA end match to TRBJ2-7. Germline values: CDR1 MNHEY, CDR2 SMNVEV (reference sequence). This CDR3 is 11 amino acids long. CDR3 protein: CASSLRGEQYF. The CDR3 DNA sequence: TGTGCCAGCAGTTTAAGGGGCGAGCAGTACTTC.

CDR3 sequence (DNA): TGTGCCAGCTCACCATATAATTCGTACGAGCAGTACTTC. Amino acids: CASSPYNSYEQYF. The chain carries TRBV18 and TRBJ2-7; D gene uncertain. The CDR3 consists of 13 residues. Germline CDR1 reads KGHSH; CDR2 reads LQKENI. The V gene lost 2 bases and the J gene lost 4 bases, with 9 bases spanning the gap.

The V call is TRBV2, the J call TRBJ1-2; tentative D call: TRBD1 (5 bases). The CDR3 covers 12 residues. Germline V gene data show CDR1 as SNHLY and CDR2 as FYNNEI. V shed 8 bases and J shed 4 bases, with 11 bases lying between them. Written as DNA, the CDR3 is TGTGCCAGCCGTGGGGCCTTCTATGGCTACACCTTC. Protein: CASRGAFYGYTF.

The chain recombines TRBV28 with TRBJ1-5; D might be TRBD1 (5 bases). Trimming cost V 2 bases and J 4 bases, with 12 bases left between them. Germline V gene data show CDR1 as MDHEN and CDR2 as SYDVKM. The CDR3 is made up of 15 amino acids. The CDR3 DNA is TGTGCCAGCAGTTTAGCCAGGGTGGGGAATCAGCCCCAGCATTTT. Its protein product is CASSLARVGNQPQHF.